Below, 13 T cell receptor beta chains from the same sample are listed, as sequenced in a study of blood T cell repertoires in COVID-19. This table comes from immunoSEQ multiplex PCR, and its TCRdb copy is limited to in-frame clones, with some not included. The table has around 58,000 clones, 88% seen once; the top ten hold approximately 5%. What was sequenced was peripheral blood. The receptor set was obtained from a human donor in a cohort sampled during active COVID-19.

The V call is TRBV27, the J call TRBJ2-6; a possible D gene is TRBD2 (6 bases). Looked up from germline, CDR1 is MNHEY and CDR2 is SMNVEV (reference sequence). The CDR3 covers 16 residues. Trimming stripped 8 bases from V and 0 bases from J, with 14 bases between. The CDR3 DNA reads TGTGCCAGCCGACGCGGGGCCTCCTCTGGGGCCAACGTCCTGACTTTC. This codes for CASRRGASSGANVLTF. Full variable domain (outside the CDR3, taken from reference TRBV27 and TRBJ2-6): EAQVTQNPRYLITVTGKKLTVTCSQNMNHEYMSWYRQDPGLGLRQIYYSMNVEVTDKGDVPEGYKVSRKEKRNFPLILESPSPNQTSLYFCASRRGASSGANVLTFGAGSRLTVL.

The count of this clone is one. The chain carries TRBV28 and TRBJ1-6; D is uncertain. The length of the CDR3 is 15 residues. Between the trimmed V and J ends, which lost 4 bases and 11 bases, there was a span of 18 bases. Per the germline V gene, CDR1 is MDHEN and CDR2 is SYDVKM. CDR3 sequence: CASSSFSQVFPPLHF. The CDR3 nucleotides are TGTGCCAGCAGTTCATTTTCGCAGGTTTTCCCACCCCTCCACTTT.

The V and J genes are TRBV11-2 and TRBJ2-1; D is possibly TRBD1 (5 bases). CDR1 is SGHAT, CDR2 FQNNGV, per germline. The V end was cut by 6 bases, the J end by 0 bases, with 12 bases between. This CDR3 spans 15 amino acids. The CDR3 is CASRSDRSSYNEQFF. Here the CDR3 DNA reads TGTGCCAGCAGGTCCGACAGAAGCTCCTACAATGAGCAGTTCTTC.

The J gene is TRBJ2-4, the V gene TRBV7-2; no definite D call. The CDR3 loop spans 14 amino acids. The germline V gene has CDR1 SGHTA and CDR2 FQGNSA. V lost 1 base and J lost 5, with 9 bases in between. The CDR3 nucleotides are TGTGCCAGCAGCTTAGTGGGCCCCGAAAACATTCAGTACTTC. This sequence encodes CASSLVGPENIQYF. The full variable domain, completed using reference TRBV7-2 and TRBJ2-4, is GAGVSQSPSNKVTEKGKDVELRCDPISGHTALYWYRQSLGQGLEFLIYFQGNSAPDKSGLPSDRFSAERTGGSVSTLTIQRTQQEDSAVYLCASSLVGPENIQYFGAGTRLSVL.

DNA for the CDR3: TGTGCCAGCAGCTTGACAGTAGATTCACCCCTCCACTTT. It specifies CASSLTVDSPLHF. J is TRBJ1-6 and V is TRBV7-9, with D possibly being TRBD1 (5 bases). Per the germline V gene, CDR1 is SEHNR and CDR2 is FQNEAQ (reference sequence). The CDR3 contains 13 residues. V lost 3 bases and J lost 8, with 8 bases in between. Combining the CDR3 with reference TRBV7-9 and TRBJ1-6 gives the whole variable domain DTGVSQNPRHKITKRGQNVTFRCDPISEHNRLYWYRQTLGQGPEFLTYFQNEAQLEKSRLLSDRFSAERPKGSFSTLEIQRTEQGDSAMYLCASSLTVDSPLHFGNGTRLTVT.

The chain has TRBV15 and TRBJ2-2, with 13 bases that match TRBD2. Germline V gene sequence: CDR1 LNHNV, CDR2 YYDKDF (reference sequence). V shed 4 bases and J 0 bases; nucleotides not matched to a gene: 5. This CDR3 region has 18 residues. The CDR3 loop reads CATSTRGLAGANTGELFF. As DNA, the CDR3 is TGTGCCACCAGCACCCGAGGACTAGCGGGGGCGAACACCGGGGAGCTGTTTTTT.

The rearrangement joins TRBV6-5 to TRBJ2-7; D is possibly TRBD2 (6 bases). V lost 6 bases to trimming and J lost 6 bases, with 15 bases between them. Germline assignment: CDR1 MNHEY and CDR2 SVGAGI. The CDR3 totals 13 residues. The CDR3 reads CASRKTSSAEQYF. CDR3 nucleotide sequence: TGTGCCAGCAGGAAGACTAGTTCAGCCGAGCAGTACTTC.

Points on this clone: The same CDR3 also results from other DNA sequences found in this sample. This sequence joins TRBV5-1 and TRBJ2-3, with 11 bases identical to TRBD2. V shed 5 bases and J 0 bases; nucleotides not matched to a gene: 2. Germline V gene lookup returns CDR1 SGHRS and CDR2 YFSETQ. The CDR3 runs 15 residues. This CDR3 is CASSRLAGSTDTQYF. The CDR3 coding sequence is TGCGCCAGCAGTAGACTAGCGGGAAGCACAGATACGCAGTATTTT.

The CDR3 sequence is CASSEWDRGRNQPQHF. The CDR3 region has the DNA TGTGCCAGCAGTGAATGGGACAGGGGGCGCAATCAGCCCCAGCATTTT. The gene calls are TRBV6-1 and TRBJ1-5; 12 nucleotides align to TRBD1. The CDR3 totals 16 residues. The germline CDR1 and CDR2 sequences are MNHNS and SASEGT. With V trimmed by 2 bases and J by 2 bases, 1 base remained unmatched.

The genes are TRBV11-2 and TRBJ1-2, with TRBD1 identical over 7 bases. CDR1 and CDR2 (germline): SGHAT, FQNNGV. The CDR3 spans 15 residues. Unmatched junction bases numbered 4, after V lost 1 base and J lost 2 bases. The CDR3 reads CASSLVPGQNYGYTF. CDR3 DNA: TGTGCCAGCAGCTTAGTCCCGGGACAGAACTATGGCTACACCTTC.

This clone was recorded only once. Written as DNA, the CDR3 is TGTGCCAGCTCCTCTCAGTCGGGGAACACTGAAGCTTTCTTT. Translating it yields CASSSQSGNTEAFF. This chain links TRBV18 with TRBJ1-1; D unresolved. Germline CDR1 reads KGHSH; CDR2 reads LQKENI. This CDR3 contains 14 residues. Between the trimmed V and J ends, which lost 6 bases and 1 base, there was a span of 12 bases.

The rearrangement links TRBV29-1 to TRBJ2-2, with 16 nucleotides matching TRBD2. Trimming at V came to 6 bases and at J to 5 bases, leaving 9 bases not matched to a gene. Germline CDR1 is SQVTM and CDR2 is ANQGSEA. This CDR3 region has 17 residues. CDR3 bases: TGCAGCGTCTCCGGGACTAGCGGGGGGGCCAGGACCGGGGAGCTGTTTTTT. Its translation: CSVSGTSGGARTGELFF.

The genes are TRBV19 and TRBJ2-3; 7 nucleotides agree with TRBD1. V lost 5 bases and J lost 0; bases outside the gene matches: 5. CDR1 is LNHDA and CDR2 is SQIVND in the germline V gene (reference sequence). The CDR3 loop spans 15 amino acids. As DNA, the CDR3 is TGTGCCAGTAGTCAAAGGGGGCGAAGCACAGATACGCAGTATTTT. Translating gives CASSQRGRSTDTQYF.